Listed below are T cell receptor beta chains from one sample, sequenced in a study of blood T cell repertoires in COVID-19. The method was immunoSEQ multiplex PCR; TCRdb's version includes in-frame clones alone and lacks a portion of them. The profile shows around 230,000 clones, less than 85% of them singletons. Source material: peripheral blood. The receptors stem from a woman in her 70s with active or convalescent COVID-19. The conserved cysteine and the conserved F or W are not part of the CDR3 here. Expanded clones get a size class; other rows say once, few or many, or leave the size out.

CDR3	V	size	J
ASSQGGGGTEAF	TRBV3-1/TRBV3-2	NA	TRBJ1-1
ASSMRPGSNQPQH	TRBV6-5	NA	TRBJ1-5
ASRPDSYGELF	TRBV19	few	TRBJ2-2
ASSLASGGYVGYGYT	TRBV28	NA	TRBJ1-2
ASSVQGGTGNTIY	TRBV7-3	once	TRBJ1-3
ASSQDRGTEAF	TRBV6-6	NA	TRBJ1-1
ASSFNNEQF	TRBV25-1	NA	TRBJ2-1
ASRHSGGAGEQY	TRBV6-5	once	TRBJ2-7
TSSQVPVAAAEQY	TRBV1	many	TRBJ2-7
ASSSGQGAYEQY	TRBV5-1	NA	TRBJ2-7
ASSENREPSYEQY	TRBV2	NA	TRBJ2-7
ASSRSPGQGLEQY	TRBV5-1	NA	TRBJ2-7
ASSGLLAEVYNEQF	TRBV25-1	NA	TRBJ2-1
ASRGANSNYGYT	TRBV5-4	NA	TRBJ1-2
ASSIPGGGYEQY	TRBV19	NA	TRBJ2-7
ASSLQLAGGLEQY	TRBV7-8	NA	TRBJ2-7
ASSPNQGGGEQF	TRBV9	NA	TRBJ2-1
ASSIMTGNQPQH	TRBV19	NA	TRBJ1-5
SVSRGTANNEQF	TRBV29-1	NA	TRBJ2-1
ASSPFGALNTEAF	TRBV11-2	few	TRBJ1-1
ASSGDTYNSPLH	TRBV9	NA	TRBJ1-6
ASSYSIQGAYGYT	TRBV6-6	NA	TRBJ1-2
ASSPLSSYEQY	TRBV6-5	once	TRBJ2-7
ASNLGGGRSEKLF	TRBV7-2	NA	TRBJ1-4
ASSFGTGVEKLF	TRBV7-9	once	TRBJ1-4
ASSVGTGSEAF	TRBV9	few	TRBJ1-1
ASSPGQRVKNIQY	TRBV5-1	NA	TRBJ2-4
ASSANRVSSGYT	TRBV18	NA	TRBJ1-2
ASSYSLAGGQETQY	TRBV6-5	NA	TRBJ2-5
SVPGQGNTEAF	TRBV29-1	NA	TRBJ1-1
ASSEPGLYLNEQF	TRBV6-1	few	TRBJ2-1
ASSRSRGGETQY	TRBV6-5	NA	TRBJ2-5
ASSPGQGAEKLF	TRBV11-1	NA	TRBJ1-4
ASSFETANTGELF	TRBV5-1	NA	TRBJ2-2
ASSAGTGISNEKLF	TRBV9	NA	TRBJ1-4
ASTSPGQPLYEQY	TRBV2	NA	TRBJ2-7
ASAGTGSETQY	TRBV19	NA	TRBJ2-5
ASTPSGTSLLRGNIQY	TRBV27	NA	TRBJ2-4
ASGLGPEKLF	TRBV12-3/TRBV12-4	NA	TRBJ1-4
ASSTSGTFNSPLH	TRBV19	NA	TRBJ1-6
ASHPTGRNTEAF	TRBV6-5	NA	TRBJ1-1
ASSSRGFGTQY	TRBV11-1	NA	TRBJ2-5
ATSVGGTGELF	TRBV24-1	NA	TRBJ2-2
ASTPGGAVSYEQY	TRBV2	NA	TRBJ2-7
ASSNDYQGETQY	TRBV5-1	NA	TRBJ2-5
ASSSLLAQSYNEQF	TRBV6-5	NA	TRBJ2-1
ASSWGLDDEQY	TRBV27	NA	TRBJ2-7
ASRGVGQGKAF	TRBV12-3/TRBV12-4	NA	TRBJ1-1
ASSQNRGLNEKLF	TRBV28	NA	TRBJ1-4
ASSLGGGQEISGYT	TRBV7-2	NA	TRBJ1-2